The following is a T cell receptor (beta chain) sequence with its context. Antigen: not known. The protocol was immunoSEQ multiplex PCR, while the TCRdb copy is restricted to in-frame clones and leaves out a portion. Of nearly 110,000 clones in the sample, around 90% were seen once. CDR3 length equals 16 residues. Germline V CDR1 and CDR2: LNHDA, SQIVND (reference sequence). V was clipped by 2 bases and J by 1 base, with 14 bases between them. This entry is derived from a study of graft-versus-host responses after intestinal transplantation. Study context: For 2 to 4 years after anti-thymocyte globulin induction, all recipients took tacrolimus and steroids. Study-wide results and limits: Peak GvH clone levels in circulation were associated with early post-transplant HvG declines. The recipient marrow held GvH clones, and some of them showed up first in ileum or blood.

The chain is built from TRBV19 and TRBJ1-1; possibly TRBD1 for D (6 bases). The TCR originated in a human donor who was the organ donor for an intestinal transplant. Specimen: unstimulated CD4+ T cells sorted from spleen or lymph node cells, collected before transplant. In DNA form, the CDR3 reads TGTGCCAGTAGTATAACGGGGGCCTCGGGGAACACTGAAGCTTTCTTT. It codes for CASSITGASGNTEAFF.